The T cell receptor (beta chain) under discussion was sequenced for a study of OX40 agonist ivuxolimab in advanced cancers. Points from the study as a whole: Among the nonresponders, some also had low normalized T-cell clonal expansion. No antigen was identified for the clonally expanded peripheral T cells.

Blood was sampled at baseline, cycle 4 day 1, and cycle 7 day 1. A word on this clone: As yet, its antigen is unknown.

Sequenced by immunoSEQ multiplex PCR; TCRdb stores in-frame clones only, minus some. This table holds 90,000 to 120,000 clones, approximately 90% found once. This CDR3 contains 16 residues. Germline V CDR1 and CDR2: LNHDA, SQIVND (reference sequence). V shed 1 base and J 6 bases; nucleotides not matched to a gene: 5. The V gene is TRBV19, the J gene TRBJ2-2; 10 nucleotides line up with TRBD2. The source was CD4+ or CD8+ T cells sorted from blood, collected in a trial of the OX40 agonist ivuxolimab. The receptor's source is an adult with an advanced solid tumor such as melanoma, head and neck, liver or kidney cancer. CDR3: CASSIGAAGGPGELFF. In DNA, the CDR3 is TGTGCCAGTAGTATAGGTGCAGCGGGAGGGCCCGGGGAGCTGTTTTTT.